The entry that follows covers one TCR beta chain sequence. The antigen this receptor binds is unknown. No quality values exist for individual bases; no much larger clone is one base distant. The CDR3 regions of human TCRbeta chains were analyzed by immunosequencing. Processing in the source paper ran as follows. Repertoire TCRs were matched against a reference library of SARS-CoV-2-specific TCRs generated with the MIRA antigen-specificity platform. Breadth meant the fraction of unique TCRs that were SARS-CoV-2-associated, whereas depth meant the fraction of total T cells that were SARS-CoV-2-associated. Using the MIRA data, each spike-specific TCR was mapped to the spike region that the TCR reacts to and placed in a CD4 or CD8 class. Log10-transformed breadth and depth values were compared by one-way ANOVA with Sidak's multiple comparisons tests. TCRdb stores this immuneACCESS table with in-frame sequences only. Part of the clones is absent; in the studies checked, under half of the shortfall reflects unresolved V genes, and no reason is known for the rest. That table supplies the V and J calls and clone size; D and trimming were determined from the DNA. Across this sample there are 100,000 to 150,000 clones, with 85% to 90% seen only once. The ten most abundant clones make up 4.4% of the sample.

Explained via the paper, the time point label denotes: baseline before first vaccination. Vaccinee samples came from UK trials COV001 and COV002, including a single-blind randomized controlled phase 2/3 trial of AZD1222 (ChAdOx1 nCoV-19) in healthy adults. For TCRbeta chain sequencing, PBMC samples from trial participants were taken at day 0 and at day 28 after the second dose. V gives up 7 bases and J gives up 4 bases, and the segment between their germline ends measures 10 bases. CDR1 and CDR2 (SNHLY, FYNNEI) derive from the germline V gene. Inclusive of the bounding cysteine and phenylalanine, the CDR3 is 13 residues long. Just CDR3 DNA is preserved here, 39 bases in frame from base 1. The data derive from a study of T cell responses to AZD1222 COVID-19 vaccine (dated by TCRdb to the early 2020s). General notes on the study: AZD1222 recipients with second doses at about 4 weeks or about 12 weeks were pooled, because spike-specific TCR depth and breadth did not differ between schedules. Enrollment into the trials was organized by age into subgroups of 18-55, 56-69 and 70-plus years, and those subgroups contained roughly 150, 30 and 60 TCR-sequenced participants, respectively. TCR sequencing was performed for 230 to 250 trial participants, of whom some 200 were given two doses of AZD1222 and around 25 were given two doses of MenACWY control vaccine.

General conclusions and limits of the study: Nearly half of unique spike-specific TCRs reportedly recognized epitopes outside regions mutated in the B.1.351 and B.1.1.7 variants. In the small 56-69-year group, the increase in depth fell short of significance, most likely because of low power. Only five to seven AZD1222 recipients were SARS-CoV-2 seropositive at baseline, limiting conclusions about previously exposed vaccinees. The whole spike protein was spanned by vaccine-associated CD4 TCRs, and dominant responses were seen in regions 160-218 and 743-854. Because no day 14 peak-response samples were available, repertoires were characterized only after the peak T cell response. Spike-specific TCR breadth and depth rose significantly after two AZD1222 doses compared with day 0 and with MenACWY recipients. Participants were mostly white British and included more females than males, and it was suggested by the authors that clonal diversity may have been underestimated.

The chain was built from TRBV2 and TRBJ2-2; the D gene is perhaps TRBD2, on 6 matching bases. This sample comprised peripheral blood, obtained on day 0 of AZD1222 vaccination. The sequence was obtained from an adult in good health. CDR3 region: CASMGGVTGELFF. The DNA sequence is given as TGTGCCAGCATGGGCGGGGTCACCGGGGAGCTGTTTTTT. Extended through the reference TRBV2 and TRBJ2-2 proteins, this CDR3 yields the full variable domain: EPEVTQTPSHQVTQMGQEVILRCVPISNHLYFYWYRQILGQKVEFLVSFYNNEISEKSEIFDDQFSVERPDGSNFTLKIRSTKLEDSAMYFCASMGGVTGELFFGEGSRLTVL.